The 25 T cell receptor beta chains in this list originate from one sample, sequenced in a study of beta chain features in type 1 diabetes. The authors reverse transcribed all of the isolated RNA, so sequencing captured expressed TCRB transcripts. Method: immunoSEQ multiplex PCR; TCRdb's copy keeps in-frame clones and lacks some. The sample consists of hundreds of thousands of clones, around 13% of them appearing once. Sequenced material: central memory CD4+ T cells from blood. The receptor set was obtained from a man aged 25 to 45 in good health.

This clone appeared a few times. The chain couples TRBV9 to TRBJ1-5, with TRBD1 matching 8 bases. Germline-derived CDR1 and CDR2 are SGDLS and YYNGEE. The CDR3 consists of 15 residues. V dropped 3 bases and J dropped 5; count of bases not matched to a gene: 7. The DNA of the CDR3 is TGTGCCAGCAGCGGACCAGGGGGCGGAGATCAGCCCCAGCATTTT. It yields the protein CASSGPGGGDQPQHF.

This clone was counted many times. The genes are TRBV13 and TRBJ2-6; D is ambiguous. The CDR3 is 13 amino acids. The V gene lost 3 bases and the J gene lost 0 bases, with 0 bases spanning the gap. CDR1 and CDR2 from the germline V gene are PRHDT and FYEKMQ (reference sequence). CDR3 DNA: TGTGCCAGCAGCTTCTCTGGGGCCAACGTCCTGACTTTC. This encodes CASSFSGANVLTF. Full variable domain (missing parts from reference TRBV13 and TRBJ2-6): AAGVIQSPRHLIKEKRETATLKCYPIPRHDTVYWYQQGPGQDPQFLISFYEKMQSDKGSIPDRFSAQQFSDYHSELNMSSLELGDSALYFCASSFSGANVLTFGAGSRLTVL.

This clone occurred a few times. This chain uses TRBV9 with TRBJ2-1; 7 bases match TRBD1. The germline gives CDR1 SGDLS, CDR2 YYNGEE. With 4 bases clipped from V and 13 bases from J, the junction kept 23 bases outside the gene matches. The CDR3 contains 17 residues. The CDR3 nucleotides are TGTGCCAGCAGCCGGGACAGCGCTCTTGGCGGAGGAAGAGAACAGTTCTTC. Amino acids: CASSRDSALGGGREQFF.

V gene TRBV6-1 combines with J gene TRBJ2-1, with a weak D call TRBD2 (6 bases). The V gene's germline CDR1 is MNHNS and CDR2 SASEGT. The V end lost 1 base, the J end lost 6 bases, and 13 bases lay between the germline ends. There are 15 residues in the CDR3. CDR3 sequence (DNA): TGTGCCAGCAGTGAAGGGGGACTCTTGGGCAATGAGCAGTTCTTC. Its translation is CASSEGGLLGNEQFF.

This clone was detected a few times. The genes are TRBV9 and TRBJ2-1; 7 bases map to TRBD1. V shed 4 bases and J 3 bases; nucleotides not matched to a gene: 16. CDR3 size: 18 residues. Germline CDR1 reads SGDLS; CDR2 reads YYNGEE. The CDR3 DNA is TGTGCCAGCAGCTCGGGTTTTGTACAGGGGACAAACTACAATGAGCAGTTCTTC. It encodes CASSSGFVQGTNYNEQFF.

The chain couples TRBV18 to TRBJ2-3, with D perhaps given as TRBD1 or TRBD2 (6 bases each). CDR3 size: 15 residues. CDR1 and CDR2 from the germline V gene are KGHSH and LQKENI. Trimming cost V 3 bases and J 2 bases, with 12 bases left between them. CDR3 loop: CASSPTRGVTDTQYF. The CDR3 region has the DNA TGTGCCAGCTCACCGACGAGGGGGGTCACAGATACGCAGTATTTT.

This sequence joins TRBV6-1 and TRBJ1-5; D possibly corresponds to TRBD1 (6 bases). Trimming shortened V by 5 bases and J by 1 base, and 12 bases separated the two germline ends. This CDR3 has 15 residues. The germline gives CDR1 MNHNS, CDR2 SASEGT. In DNA form, the CDR3 reads TGTGCCAGCAGTCCAGTGGGGGCCAGCAATCAGCCCCAGCATTTT. Protein: CASSPVGASNQPQHF.

This clone showed up just a few times. The rearrangement links TRBV11-2 to TRBJ2-4; no definite D call. There are 15 residues in the CDR3. Per the germline V gene, CDR1 is SGHAT and CDR2 is FQNNGV. The V end lost 6 bases, the J end lost 7 bases, and 19 bases lay between the germline ends. The CDR3 nucleotides are TGTGCCAGCAGTACCAGGCGACCGCAGTGGAACATTCAGTACTTC. It translates to CASSTRRPQWNIQYF.

This clone was seen more than once but under ten times. This chain uses TRBV7-2 with TRBJ2-7; 7 positions match TRBD2. Trimming took 4 bases from V and 3 from J; bases not matched to a gene: 3. The CDR3 runs 13 residues. Germline CDR1 and CDR2: SGHTA and FQGNSA. CDR3 sequence: CASSWKRGYEQYF. The CDR3 DNA reads TGTGCCAGCAGCTGGAAGCGGGGCTACGAGCAGTACTTC.

This chain uses TRBV5-4 with TRBJ2-7, with 9 nucleotides matching TRBD1. The germline V gene has CDR1 SGHNT and CDR2 YYREEE (reference sequence). V lost 2 bases, J lost 5 bases, and 5 bases stayed unmatched. The CDR3 length is 14 residues. CDR3 loop: CASSLSRTGDEQYF. CDR3 nucleotides: TGTGCCAGCAGCTTATCCCGGACAGGGGACGAGCAGTACTTC.

The chain employs TRBV21-1 and TRBJ2-5; whether TRBD2, the table's D call, matches the DNA was not checked. TRBV21-1 is a pseudogene segment. This CDR3 is 15 amino acids long. The CDR3 DNA reads TGTGCCAGCAGCCTCAAAACAGGGAGGGAGGAGACCCAGTACTTC. Translating it yields CASSLKTGREETQYF.

This clone has only a few counts. The chain links TRBV2 to TRBJ1-2, with D perhaps TRBD1 (6 bases). There are 13 residues in the CDR3. Germline V gene lookup returns CDR1 SNHLY and CDR2 FYNNEI. Trimming removed 9 bases at V and 5 bases at J, with 16 bases between. CDR3 sequence reads: CARSPDSQYGYTF. CDR3 DNA: TGTGCCAGATCCCCGGACAGCCAATATGGCTACACCTTC.

This clone was seen only a few times. The chain employs TRBV9 and TRBJ2-5; TRBD2 might be the D (5 bases). Germline lookup yields CDR1 SGDLS and CDR2 YYNGEE. V was shortened by 4 bases and J by 3 bases, with 10 bases between the two germline ends. The CDR3 totals 13 residues. In DNA, the CDR3 is TGTGCCAGCAGCTTCGACGGGGAAGAGACCCAGTACTTC. This encodes CASSFDGEETQYF.

This clone has a count of ten or more. The chain has TRBV21-1 and TRBJ1-1; no DNA check was done on the table's D call, TRBD1. TRBV21-1 is a documented pseudogene. The CDR3 consists of 10 residues. The chain's CDR3 is CASSKTGAFF. The CDR3, as DNA: TGTGCCAGCAGCAAAACAGGGGCTTTCTTT.

The chain combines TRBV5-6 with TRBJ1-6, with D unclear. With 4 bases removed from V and 5 bases from J, the gap between germline ends came to 10 bases. This CDR3 has 14 amino acids. Germline V lookup: CDR1 SGHDT, CDR2 YYEEEE. CDR3 nucleotides: TGTGCCAGCAGCCAGTTCACGAATAATTCACCCCTCCACTTT. It encodes CASSQFTNNSPLHF. The entire variable domain, with the rest obtained from reference TRBV5-6 and TRBJ1-6, is as follows: DAGVTQSPTHLIKTRGQQVTLRCSPKSGHDTVSWYQQALGQGPQFIFQYYEEEERQRGNFPDRFSGHQFPNYSSELNVNALLLGDSALYLCASSQFTNNSPLHFGNGTRLTVT.

This clone was seen a few times. The chain combines TRBV20-1 with TRBJ1-1; no clear D gene. The CDR3 contains 8 residues. V was pared by 4 bases and J by 11 bases, with 5 bases between. Germline lookup yields CDR1 DFQATT and CDR2 SNEGSKA (reference sequence). The CDR3: CSATAAFF. The CDR3 coding sequence is TGCAGTGCTACGGCGGCTTTCTTT.

The chain uses TRBV6-5 and TRBJ2-5, with D possibly being TRBD2 (5 bases). Trimming removed 0 bases at V and 5 bases at J, with 13 bases between. This CDR3 has 15 amino acids. CDR1 is MNHEY, CDR2 SVGAGI, per germline. CDR3 protein: CASSYSASWPETQYF. CDR3 coding DNA: TGTGCCAGCAGTTACTCGGCTAGCTGGCCGGAGACCCAGTACTTC.

This chain connects TRBV27 to TRBJ2-6; D is uncertain. Trimming took 2 bases from V and 0 from J, leaving 2 bases between them. CDR1 and CDR2 (germline): MNHEY, SMNVEV (reference sequence). The CDR3 totals 14 residues. CDR3 DNA: TGTGCCAGCAGTTTAGCCTCTGGGGCCAACGTCCTGACTTTC. This encodes CASSLASGANVLTF.

There are many counts of this clone. Distinct nucleotide sequences in the sample also encode this CDR3. The chain combines TRBV7-2 with TRBJ1-1, with 8 bases matching TRBD1. The CDR3 covers 14 residues. V shed 5 bases, J shed 5 bases, and the junction held 7 bases outside the gene matches. Germline assignment: CDR1 SGHTA and CDR2 FQGNSA. CDR3 residues: CASSLQGARTEAFF. The CDR3 region has the DNA TGTGCCAGCAGCCTCCAGGGGGCGCGGACTGAAGCTTTCTTT.

The table lists this clone with a few counts. The genes are TRBV6-5 and TRBJ1-5; TRBD1 agrees at 7 bases. CDR1 is MNHEY, CDR2 SVGAGI, per germline. The CDR3 consists of 15 residues. Trimming removed 6 bases from V and 0 bases from J; junction bases left unmatched: 5. CDR3 residues: CASSRDSYSNQPQHF. CDR3 nucleotide sequence: TGTGCCAGCAGCCGGGACAGTTATAGCAATCAGCCCCAGCATTTT.

A few counts support this clone. The V call is TRBV29-1, the J call TRBJ2-3; a possible D gene is TRBD1 (5 bases). CDR1 and CDR2 from the germline V gene are SQVTM and ANQGSEA. The CDR3 consists of 12 residues. V lost 7 bases and J lost 3, with 11 bases in between. This chain's CDR3 is CSAAQATDTQYF. The CDR3 bases are TGCAGCGCCGCACAGGCAACAGATACGCAGTATTTT.

This clone was seen a few times. This sequence joins TRBV7-6 and TRBJ1-5, with 7 bases matching TRBD1. The CDR3 has 16 amino acids. CDR1 SGHVS and CDR2 FNYEAQ come from the germline V gene. Trimming took 1 base from V and 5 from J; bases not matched to a gene: 8. In nucleotides, the CDR3 is TGTGCCAGCAGCTTAGGGCAGGGGGGTTTAGATCAGCCCCAGCATTTT. Residues: CASSLGQGGLDQPQHF.

CDR3 amino acids: CASSEVGGISYNEQFF. As DNA, the CDR3 is TGTGCCAGCAGCGAGGTAGGGGGCATCTCCTACAATGAGCAGTTCTTC. V is TRBV5-6 and J is TRBJ2-1; 7 nucleotides align to TRBD1. CDR3 length equals 16 residues. Germline values: CDR1 SGHDT, CDR2 YYEEEE. The ends lost 4 bases at V and 0 bases at J; junction bases unmatched: 7.

The chain employs TRBV9 and TRBJ2-1; D remains ambiguous. Germline V gives CDR1 SGDLS, CDR2 YYNGEE. This CDR3 spans 16 amino acids. Trimming stripped 3 bases from V and 5 bases from J, with 18 bases between. CDR3 sequence reads: CASSAYRAKNDNEQFF. The CDR3 DNA reads as TGTGCCAGCAGCGCTTACCGGGCTAAAAACGACAATGAGCAGTTCTTC.

The CDR3 here is CASSHRVLPKLRRNYGYTF. CDR3 nucleotides: TGTGCCAGCAGTCACAGAGTTCTCCCGAAACTAAGACGGAACTATGGCTACACCTTC. The chain recombines TRBV7-4 with TRBJ1-2; D remains ambiguous. Germline V gene sequence: CDR1 SGHVT, CDR2 SQSDAQ. Deletions cut 6 bases from V and 2 bases from J, with 28 bases between. The CDR3 length is 19 residues.